Given below is one TCR beta chain in context. Its antigen is not identified. The method was immunoSEQ multiplex PCR; TCRdb's version includes in-frame clones alone and lacks a portion of them. The table has about 72,000 clones, nearly 90% seen once. This entry belongs to a study of OX40 agonist ivuxolimab in advanced cancers. Study summary: It was permissible to have had prior anti-PD-1, anti-PD-L1 or anti-CTLA-4 therapy, and less than 45% had some. Findings and caveats of the study: Both CD4+ and CD8+ T cell populations in blood had undergone clonal expansion by week 6 at 0.1 to 3.0 mg/kg. Some nonresponders additionally presented with little normalized T-cell clonal expansion.

V was pared by 2 bases and J by 2 bases, with 4 bases of the junction left unmatched. Per germline, CDR1 SGHTA and CDR2 FQGNSA. This CDR3 contains 15 residues. Patients who had autoimmune disease history or got systemic immunosuppression were left out. The sequencing here drew on CD4+ or CD8+ T cells sorted from blood, taken in a trial of the OX40 agonist ivuxolimab. V gene TRBV7-2 combines with J gene TRBJ2-3; 7 bases line up with TRBD2. The sequence came from an adult with an advanced solid tumor such as melanoma, head and neck, liver or kidney cancer. The DNA of the CDR3 is TGTGCCAGCAGCTTAACGGGAGGTACCACAGATACGCAGTATTTT. Its translation is CASSLTGGTTDTQYF.